The rows below give T cell receptor beta chains drawn from one sample of a study of cytomegalovirus exposure and HLA in healthy donors. Sequencing was performed with immunoSEQ multiplex PCR; in TCRdb, only in-frame clones are kept and a portion is missing. The data hold over 45,000 clones, with around 83% observed a single time. The material sequenced was PBMCs. The receptors were sampled from a man aged 25-45 years in good health and CMV-seronegative. CDR3s include the opening cysteine and the closing phenylalanine or tryptophan. The D gene is left open where the match is weak. The listing skips clone size in some rows; elsewhere it reads once, few, many or a size class.

cdr3_aa cdr3_nt d_call j_call clone_size v_call
CASSSSWLGHSNEKLFF TGTGCCAGCAGTTCTAGCTGGTTAGGGCATAGTAATGAAAAACTGTTTTTT NA TRBJ1-4 NA TRBV7-9
CASSTGQGVDEQFF TGTGCCAGCAGTACGGGACAGGGGGTCGATGAGCAGTTCTTC TRBD1 TRBJ2-1 NA TRBV7-3
CASSARMSAPGHF TGTGCCAGCAGTGCCCGCATGTCTGCGCCAGGGCATTTT NA TRBJ1-5 NA TRBV27
CASRLAGAYNEQFF TGTGCCAGCCGACTAGCGGGGGCCTACAATGAGCAGTTCTTC TRBD2 TRBJ2-1 NA TRBV7-2
CASSSGESNQPQHF TGTGCCAGCAGTTCGGGGGAGAGCAATCAGCCCCAGCATTTT NA TRBJ1-5 few TRBV27
CASSKGTLPQHF TGTGCCAGCAGCAAAGGGACTCTGCCCCAGCATTTT NA TRBJ1-5 NA TRBV7-2
CASSPGVEIPNYGYTF TGTGCCAGCAGTCCCGGGGTGGAGATCCCCAACTATGGCTACACCTTC NA TRBJ1-2 NA TRBV27
CASTASGRSNEQFF TGTGCCAGCACGGCTAGCGGGAGATCCAATGAGCAGTTCTTC TRBD2 TRBJ2-1 NA TRBV27
CASSFSGGDGYTF TGTGCCAGCAGCTTCAGCGGGGGGGACGGCTACACCTTC NA TRBJ1-2 NA TRBV7-8
CASSQELGRETQYF TGCGCCAGCAGCCAAGAATTGGGCCGGGAGACCCAGTACTTC NA TRBJ2-5 NA TRBV4-3
CASSELRQSWDSPLHF TGTGCCAGCAGTGAACTCCGACAGTCATGGGATTCACCCCTCCACTTT NA TRBJ1-6 large TRBV6-1
CASTLPSGDDQPQHF TGTGCCAGCACACTCCCTTCGGGGGACGATCAGCCCCAGCATTTT NA TRBJ1-5 NA TRBV6-6
CASSVAGGASAEAFF TGTGCCAGCAGCGTAGCTGGGGGGGCGAGCGCTGAAGCTTTCTTT NA TRBJ1-1 once TRBV9
CAISAGGDGQPQHF TGTGCCATCAGTGCCGGGGGGGACGGTCAGCCCCAGCATTTT NA TRBJ1-5 NA TRBV10-3
CASTLGRPDQKLFF TGTGCCAGCACCCTGGGCAGGCCGGATCAAAAACTGTTTTTT NA TRBJ1-4 once TRBV6-6
CASPGLGRTDTQYF TGCGCCAGCCCGGGACTAGGGCGCACAGATACGCAGTATTTT TRBD2 TRBJ2-3 NA TRBV10-2
CASTPQGQLQETQYF TGTGCCAGCACTCCTCAGGGGCAACTCCAAGAGACCCAGTACTTC NA TRBJ2-5 once TRBV11-2
CASSPVGLQAPYEQYF TGTGCCAGCTCACCAGTTGGTTTACAGGCCCCCTACGAGCAGTACTTC NA TRBJ2-7 NA TRBV18
CASRRAGEETQYF TGTGCCAGTAGAAGAGCGGGGGAAGAGACCCAGTACTTC TRBD2 TRBJ2-5 NA TRBV19
CASSQEGGYEQYF TGCGCCAGCAGCCAAGAGGGGGGCTACGAGCAGTACTTC NA TRBJ2-7 NA TRBV4-3
CASSPRGNYEQYF TGTGCCAGTAGTCCCAGAGGAAACTACGAGCAGTACTTC NA TRBJ2-7 NA TRBV19
CATGDRDNSPLHF TGTGCCACCGGGGACAGAGATAATTCACCCCTCCACTTT TRBD1 TRBJ1-6 NA TRBV10-3
CASSWGGGDTQYF TGTGCCAGCAGTTGGGGGGGCGGAGATACGCAGTATTTT NA TRBJ2-3 NA TRBV7-6
CSARKGHEQYF TGCAGTGCCAGAAAGGGGCACGAGCAGTACTTC NA TRBJ2-7 NA TRBV20-1
CASSRYRGSSGTGELFF TGTGCCAGCTCACGGTACAGGGGATCCTCGGGCACCGGGGAGCTGTTTTTT TRBD1 TRBJ2-2 NA TRBV18
CASSWSLGADYNSPLHF TGCGCCAGCAGCTGGAGTTTGGGGGCCGACTATAATTCACCCCTCCACTTT NA TRBJ1-6 NA TRBV5-1
CASSLQGVPDTQYF TGCGCCAGCAGCCTCCAGGGGGTCCCAGATACGCAGTATTTT TRBD1 TRBJ2-3 NA TRBV5-1
CASSQAGGIKTQYF TGTGCCAGCAGTCAGGCGGGGGGCATAAAGACCCAGTACTTC TRBD2 TRBJ2-5 NA TRBV5-6
CASSFEWNTEAFF TGTGCCAGCAGCTTTGAGTGGAACACTGAAGCTTTCTTT NA TRBJ1-1 NA TRBV9
CSSSLGGQAFLYGYTF TGTTCCAGCAGCTTAGGAGGACAGGCTTTCCTCTATGGCTACACCTTC TRBD1 TRBJ1-2 NA TRBV7-9
CASSLGTSGSYEQYF TGCGCCAGCAGCCTGGGGACTAGCGGGTCCTACGAGCAGTACTTC TRBD2 TRBJ2-7 NA TRBV4-1
CASSLWRGQETQYF TGTGCCAGCAGCTTGTGGCGGGGGCAAGAGACCCAGTACTTC TRBD2 TRBJ2-5 NA TRBV5-4
CASSFTSGVYEQYF TGTGCCAGCAGCTTCACTAGCGGAGTATACGAGCAGTACTTC TRBD2 TRBJ2-7 NA TRBV5-6
CAWSAPVASNYGYTF TGTGCCTGGAGTGCCCCAGTAGCCTCTAACTATGGCTACACCTTC NA TRBJ1-2 NA TRBV30
CASSFSWGLNTGELFF TGTGCCAGCAGCTTTTCATGGGGCCTGAACACCGGGGAGCTGTTTTTT NA TRBJ2-2 NA TRBV5-6
CASSQESFWDSIRGELFF TGTGCCAGCAGCCAAGAGAGTTTTTGGGACAGTATACGGGGTGAGCTGTTTTTT TRBD1 TRBJ2-2 NA TRBV14
CASSSGRGNEQFF TGTGCCAGCTCAAGCGGGAGGGGCAATGAGCAGTTCTTC TRBD2 TRBJ2-1 NA TRBV18
CASSARQGEREKLFF TGTGCCAGCAGCGCCCGACAGGGGGAACGCGAAAAACTGTTTTTT TRBD1 TRBJ1-4 NA TRBV5-4
CASRDISNYGYTF TGTGCCAGTCGGGACATTTCTAACTATGGCTACACCTTC NA TRBJ1-2 few TRBV5-4
CASSLLTNTGELFF TGCGCCAGCAGCTTGTTAACGAACACCGGGGAGCTGTTTTTT NA TRBJ2-2 few TRBV5-1
CASSPTGDSNQPQHF TGTGCCAGCAGCCCGACAGGGGATAGCAATCAGCCCCAGCATTTT TRBD1 TRBJ1-5 NA TRBV7-8
CASSYPGGAVPLEQFF TGTGCCAGCAGTTACCCTGGGGGGGCCGTACCGTTGGAGCAGTTCTTC NA TRBJ2-1 NA TRBV6-6
CASSLRGGTMDEQFF TGTGCCAGCAGCTTAAGGGGAGGGACAATGGATGAGCAGTTCTTC NA TRBJ2-1 NA TRBV7-2
CASSWGGGFNYEQYF TGTGCCAGCAGCTGGGGGGGAGGATTCAACTACGAGCAGTACTTC TRBD2 TRBJ2-7 NA TRBV7-9
CASGMRGMTEAFF TGTGCCAGTGGTATGAGAGGGATGACTGAAGCTTTCTTT NA TRBJ1-1 NA TRBV19
CASPRGARDTDTQYF TGTGCCAGCCCTCGCGGGGCGCGGGACACAGATACGCAGTATTTT NA TRBJ2-3 NA TRBV6-1
CASSAGLAGGVETQYF TGTGCCAGCAGCGCCGGACTAGCGGGGGGGGTAGAGACCCAGTACTTC TRBD2 TRBJ2-5 NA TRBV13
CASRSTGSYGYEQYF TGTGCCAGTAGGTCGACCGGGAGTTATGGGTACGAGCAGTACTTC NA TRBJ2-7 once TRBV19
CASSLEGVGNQPQHF TGCGCCAGCAGCTTGGAAGGGGTTGGCAATCAGCCCCAGCATTTT NA TRBJ1-5 few TRBV5-1
CASSSTDRVRGEQYF TGCGCCAGCAGCTCGACAGACAGGGTGCGAGGCGAGCAGTACTTC TRBD1 TRBJ2-7 NA TRBV5-1
CASENLRSGEQYF TGTGCCAGCGAGAATCTCAGGTCGGGAGAGCAGTACTTC NA TRBJ2-7 once TRBV25-1
CASSDTGAGANVLTF TGTGCCAGCAGTGACACAGGGGCTGGGGCCAACGTCCTGACTTTC TRBD1 TRBJ2-6 NA TRBV25-1
CASSPGGGTTDTQYF TGTGCCAGCAGCCCGGGGGGCGGAACCACAGATACGCAGTATTTT NA TRBJ2-3 NA TRBV5-4
CASSPTGETQYF TGTGCCAGCTCACCCACCGGGGAGACCCAGTACTTC NA TRBJ2-5 NA TRBV18
CASRQGATNEKLFF TGTGCCAGCAGACAGGGGGCAACTAATGAAAAACTGTTTTTT TRBD1 TRBJ1-4 few TRBV6-1
CASSSPGLAGGNTGELFF TGTGCCAGCAGCTCCCCGGGCCTAGCGGGGGGCAACACCGGGGAGCTGTTTTTT TRBD2 TRBJ2-2 NA TRBV5-5
CSAYRGGEQYF TGCAGTGCCTACAGGGGTGGGGAGCAGTACTTC TRBD1 TRBJ2-7 once TRBV20-1
CASSRGAGETQYF TGCGCCAGCAGCCGCGGTGCGGGGGAGACCCAGTACTTC NA TRBJ2-5 NA TRBV4-3